This TCR beta chain was retrieved from a study of T-cell reconstitution after alpha-beta-depleted transplantation in children. The library targeted TCRbeta and was prepared with unique molecular identifiers. One entry per CDR3 protein results from TCRdb running MiXCR on the PCR reads. The data contain 600,000 to 700,000 distinct CDR3 sequences, around 17% of them singletons. This clonotype was counted many times. This CDR3 region has 17 residues. V was trimmed by 0 bases and J by 3 bases, leaving 20 bases between them. From germline, CDR1 is SQVTM and CDR2 ANQGSEA. The clonotype comes from a human donor who donated a stem cell graft to a child with acute myeloid leukemia. Specimen: PBMCs from the stem cell graft donor, collected from the stem cell graft. The rearrangement links TRBV29-1 to TRBJ1-1; D is unresolved. As DNA, the CDR3 is TGCAGCGTTGAAGAACTCGAAAAAAAGGACGGATACACTGAAGCTTTCTTT. Translated, it gives CSVEELEKKDGYTEAFF.